The clone carrying this T cell receptor beta chain came up a few times. No antigen is known for it. With a J-beta primer mix and a sample-barcoded 5' primer, a second PCR ran about 7 to 11 cycles. From the 5' RACE reads, TCRdb called clonotypes with MiXCR, one entry per CDR3 protein. The sample yields approximately 900,000 distinct CDR3 sequences, around 48% seen once. This record belongs to a study of blood T cells in healthy people across ages. Study information: Capture by template switching was about one barcoded beta molecule per two T cells. General observations from the study: With donor CMV status unknown, expanded clonotype changes were possibly confounded.

Germline CDR1 is MNHEY and CDR2 is SMNVEV (reference sequence). Trimming removed 4 bases from V and 8 bases from J, with 14 bases in between. The CDR3 consists of 14 residues. The V and J genes are TRBV27 and TRBJ1-4, with D tentatively TRBD1 (6 bases). This sequence was found in a man aged 30 to 39 in good health. The sample comprised blood. CDR3 in DNA: TGTGCCAGCAGTTCTACAGGGACGGGCGAAAAACTGTTTTTT. Its translation is CASSSTGTGEKLFF.